The rows below give T cell receptor beta chains drawn from one sample of a study of control samples from healthy donors and cancer patients. This table comes from immunoSEQ multiplex PCR, and its TCRdb copy is limited to in-frame clones, with some not included. The repertoire holds around 140,000 clones, with about nine tenths as singletons. Source material: PBMCs. The receptors come from a man aged 50 to 60 with head and neck cancer. Both conserved end residues are part of each CDR3. Only part of the rows carry a size: once, few, many, or a class if the clone is expanded.

. TRBV30 CAWSVLGGWDEQYF
. TRBV19 CASSMRGIYNEQFF
. TRBV4-1 CASSQEFPDSFLETQYF
. TRBV2 CASSEGQEYKQFF
. TRBV30 CAWSVSRGNEQFF
. TRBV6-5 CASVFSGLAGSGQFF
. TRBV14 CASSHSAEQYF
. TRBV12-3/TRBV12-4 CASVEGTEAFF
few TRBV14 CASSLDAGLARNTIYF
. TRBV7-9 CASSRGQGISNGELFF
. TRBV6-5 CASSYSVSNEQFF
. TRBV29-1 CSRLNQGNSYEQYF
few TRBV10-2 CASIKDRGDEQYF
. TRBV5-1 CASSLYRAVISYNEQFF
. TRBV19 CAVRLRANTGELFF
. TRBV11-2 CASSLETHGSQHF
few TRBV5-6 CASSRNLSYEQYF
few TRBV5-1 CASSLDPSSHEQFF
. TRBV6-1 CASSEAGRTDTQYF
. TRBV18 CASSPGLDTEAFF
once TRBV5-1 CASSSGTVQETQYF
. TRBV27 CASSLWGARAFF
once TRBV27 CASSFSTGGQSLNEQFF
once TRBV10-1 CASSEARGNEQFF
. TRBV28 CANQDREFNQPQHF
. TRBV5-1 CASSLGGQGMDQPQHF
. TRBV3-1/TRBV3-2 CASSQPGQGFGEQFF
. TRBV2 CASIRAFGTNEKLFF
once TRBV5-1 CASGAYSYNEQFF
. TRBV7-2 CASSLGGRVDYEQYF
. TRBV6-5 CASSYGLAGVDEQYF